This T cell receptor beta chain was recorded in a study of beta chain features in type 1 diabetes. Whole-study findings and limits: Researchers report that Type 1 diabetes patients had moderately but significantly shorter TCRB CDR3s across all four CD4+ subsets. Researchers could not determine here whether HLA type influences TCRB rearrangement.

Each of the sorted populations had a purity greater than 98%. TCRB transcripts that were expressed got sequenced, as all of the isolated RNA had been reverse transcribed. Produced via immunoSEQ multiplex PCR; TCRdb's table is partial and in-frame only. The repertoire holds some 660,000 clones, with 11% to 15% as singletons. This clone was observed a handful of times. The antigen is undetermined. The germline V gene has CDR1 SEHNR and CDR2 FQNEAQ (reference sequence). V was shortened by 5 bases and J by 0 bases, with 12 bases between the two germline ends. The CDR3 has 15 residues. This TCR was recovered from a man in his late teens or twenties with type 1 diabetes. The chain couples TRBV7-9 to TRBJ2-3; D perhaps matches TRBD2 (6 bases). Material: naive CD4+ T cells from blood. The CDR3 loop is CASSPWEASTDTQYF. In DNA form, the CDR3 reads TGTGCCAGCAGCCCCTGGGAGGCCAGCACAGATACGCAGTATTTT.